This entry lists 5 T cell receptor beta chains sequenced from one sample in a study of technical replicates of blood from a few donors. Sequencing was performed with immunoSEQ multiplex PCR; in TCRdb, only in-frame clones are kept and a portion is missing. The sample includes 84,000 or so clones, around 94% seen only once; the top ten take roughly 0.25%. Sequencing was performed on T cells isolated from PBMCs. The source is a human donor in good health.

This chain uses TRBV5-1 with TRBJ2-3, with 10 bases identical to TRBD2. Trimming removed 2 bases from V and 4 bases from J; junction bases left unmatched: 13. Germline V gene data show CDR1 as SGHRS and CDR2 as YFSETQ. The CDR3 sequence is 18 residues long. CDR3 protein: CASSFGPGLARVADTQYF. The CDR3 bases are TGCGCCAGCAGCTTCGGACCGGGACTAGCGCGGGTGGCAGATACGCAGTATTTT. Filled out from reference TRBV5-1 and TRBJ2-3, the complete variable domain reads KAGVTQTPRYLIKTRGQQVTLSCSPISGHRSVSWYQQTPGQGLQFLFEYFSETQRNKGNFPGRFSGRQFSNSRSEMNVSTLELGDSALYLCASSFGPGLARVADTQYFGPGTRLTVL.

This rearrangement joins TRBV5-1 to TRBJ2-1, with 9 bases identical to TRBD2. Germline V gene sequence: CDR1 SGHRS, CDR2 YFSETQ. Trimming removed 0 bases from V and 13 bases from J; junction bases left unmatched: 11. The CDR3 has 15 amino acids. The CDR3 nucleotides are TGCGCCAGCAGCTTGGGGGGTACTGCGGGAGGGGTCCAGTTCTTC. As protein: CASSLGGTAGGVQFF.

This rearrangement joins TRBV10-1 to TRBJ2-7; 10 nucleotides line up with TRBD1. CDR1 and CDR2 from the germline V gene are WNHNN and SYGVQD (reference sequence). There are 14 residues in the CDR3. Trimming removed 5 bases from V and 6 bases from J; junction bases left unmatched: 7. CDR3 nucleotides: TGCGCCAGCAGTAGGGACAGGGGATCCACCGAGCAGTACTTC. Residues: CASSRDRGSTEQYF.

This clone was detected once. This chain connects TRBV27 to TRBJ1-1; perhaps TRBD1 as D (6 bases). V lost 7 bases, J lost 0 bases, and 9 bases lay in between. The CDR3 totals 13 residues. Germline lookup yields CDR1 MNHEY and CDR2 SMNVEV (reference sequence). CDR3 loop: CASTDRMNTEAFF. CDR3 bases: TGTGCCAGCACCGACAGGATGAACACTGAAGCTTTCTTT.

The chain carries TRBV10-3 and TRBJ1-3, with a weak D call TRBD1 (5 bases). Per the germline V gene, CDR1 is ENHRY and CDR2 is SYGVKD. V was pared by 0 bases and J by 0 bases, with 6 bases between. This CDR3 spans 15 amino acids. The CDR3 sequence: CAISESRGSGNTIYF. For the CDR3, the DNA is TGTGCCATCAGTGAGTCAAGGGGCTCTGGAAACACCATATATTTT.